This is a list of T cell receptor beta chains from one sample in a study of spatial heterogeneity in lung cancer. One entry per CDR3 protein results from TCRdb running MiXCR on the 5' RACE reads. The data hold around 110,000 distinct CDR3 sequences, with approximately 12% observed a single time. The input for sequencing was PBMCs, taken at follow-up. Receptor source: a male donor with early-stage non-small cell lung cancer. Each CDR3 is given with its conserved first and last residue. The D gene is left open where the match is weak. Only some rows state a clone size, as once, few, many or a class for expanded clones.

many,TRBV20-1,TRBD2,TRBJ2-1,CSARRLSGGDNEQFF,TGCAGTGCTAGGCGTCTGAGCGGGGGGGACAATGAGCAGTTCTTC
many,TRBV7-2,.,TRBJ2-1,CASSLVVDYNEQFF,TGTGCCAGCAGCTTAGTGGTGGACTACAATGAGCAGTTCTTC
.,TRBV5-1,.,TRBJ2-3,CASSLRQSSTDTQYF,TGCGCCAGCAGCTTGCGACAGTCTAGCACAGATACGCAGTATTTT
few,TRBV5-8,TRBD2,TRBJ2-3,CASSSGLAGGFTDTQYF,TGTGCCAGCAGCTCAGGACTAGCGGGGGGGTTCACAGATACGCAGTATTTT
few,TRBV2,.,TRBJ2-7,CASSEVGMFYEQYF,TGTGCCAGCAGTGAAGTCGGGATGTTCTACGAGCAGTACTTC
many,TRBV7-3,.,TRBJ2-3,CASSLPGITDTQYF,TGTGCCAGCAGCTTGCCAGGGATCACAGATACGCAGTATTTT
medium-sized,TRBV20-1,TRBD1,TRBJ1-6,CSALQGGHYNSPLHF,TGCAGTGCTCTACAGGGGGGACACTATAATTCACCCCTCCACTTT
few,TRBV7-2,TRBD1,TRBJ1-1,CASSLALGQGEAFF,TGTGCCAGCAGCTTAGCGTTAGGACAGGGTGAAGCTTTCTTT
.,TRBV29-1,TRBD1,TRBJ1-4,CSVAPTGIEKLFF,TGCAGCGTCGCTCCGACAGGGATTGAAAAACTGTTTTTT
few,TRBV24-1,.,TRBJ1-1,CATSDFVPADNTEAFF,TGTGCCACCAGTGATTTCGTCCCGGCCGATAACACTGAAGCTTTCTTT
few,TRBV3-1,.,TRBJ2-3,CASSPIAGSDTQYF,TGTGCCAGCAGCCCGATTGCAGGGTCCGATACGCAGTATTTT
many,TRBV29-1,TRBD1,TRBJ1-2,CSVESRDRGTANYGYTF,TGCAGCGTTGAATCGAGGGACAGGGGGACCGCTAACTATGGCTACACCTTC
few,TRBV4-2,.,TRBJ2-7,CASSQEWVGTGYEQYF,TGTGCCAGCAGCCAAGAGTGGGTGGGCACTGGCTACGAGCAGTACTTC
.,TRBV15,.,TRBJ1-5,CATSRERTLFNQPQHF,TGTGCCACCAGCAGAGAGAGGACCTTATTCAATCAGCCCCAGCATTTT
few,TRBV7-9,.,TRBJ2-2,CASSPPSAPNTGELFF,TGTGCCAGCAGCCCCCCGTCGGCCCCGAACACCGGGGAGCTGTTTTTT
.,TRBV7-9,.,TRBJ2-3,CASSITGLSTDTQYF,TGTGCCAGCAGCATCACAGGATTGAGCACAGATACGCAGTATTTT
.,TRBV6-2/TRBV6-3,.,TRBJ2-3,CASQVVSTDTQYF,TGTGCCAGCCAAGTGGTGAGCACAGATACGCAGTATTTT
.,TRBV6-5,.,TRBJ2-5,CASSRSGSQETQYF,TGTGCCAGCAGTCGAAGCGGATCCCAAGAGACCCAGTACTTC
.,TRBV28,.,TRBJ2-1,CASSWSSRNEQFF,TGTGCCAGCAGTTGGTCCAGCCGCAATGAGCAGTTCTTC
few,TRBV7-8,.,TRBJ2-3,CASSLAPQGQADTQYF,TGTGCCAGCAGCTTAGCTCCCCAAGGGCAGGCAGATACGCAGTATTTT
.,TRBV9,.,TRBJ1-5,CASSKRDGPQHF,TGTGCCAGCAGCAAACGTGACGGACCCCAGCATTTT
.,TRBV20-1,.,TRBJ1-1,CSASFTEAFF,TGCAGTGCTTCATTCACTGAAGCTTTCTTT
many,TRBV7-2,.,TRBJ2-1,CASSNRVWGPFF,TGTGCCAGCAGCAACCGGGTTTGGGGCCCGTTCTTC